This T cell receptor beta chain was profiled in a study of sequential checkpoint blockade in melanoma. Study-level points and caveats: For nivolumab-first patients, baseline tumor clonality was associated with response.

Documented treatment: randomized to nivolumab then ipilimumab (arm A) or the reverse (arm B). This clone has more than one count but fewer than ten. No antigen is known for it. This CDR3 comprises 15 residues. Germline assignment: CDR1 SGHNT and CDR2 YENEEA. Trimming pared 3 bases from V and 2 bases from J, leaving 10 bases between. Sequencing was performed with immunoSEQ multiplex PCR; in TCRdb, only in-frame clones are kept and a portion is missing. The data contain 20,000 to 25,000 clones, around 25% of them singletons. The source is a human donor with melanoma. J is TRBJ2-2 and V is TRBV11-3; D gene ambiguous. Sequenced here: tumor tissue (inferred from file names), sampled from a patient given nivolumab and ipilimumab in sequence. The DNA for the CDR3 is TGTGCCAGCAGCTTGGTTCGGATTAACACCGGGGAGCTGTTTTTT. It specifies CASSLVRINTGELFF.